This record covers a single T cell receptor beta chain. The data originate from a study of T cell clonotyping in hematopoietic cell transplantation. Looked up from germline, CDR1 is SQVTM and CDR2 is ANQGSEA. V lost 3 bases and J lost 4; bases outside the gene matches: 6. This CDR3 has 14 amino acids. The time point is: recipient sample about 28 days before transplant, after cytoreduction. Assay: immunoSEQ multiplex PCR; the TCRdb copy retains only in-frame clones and omits some. Among approximately 42,000 clones listed, about 85% were seen once. The sequence came from a man between 60 and 70 years old with acute myeloid leukemia. Some clones in this sample may be carry-over from other donors' samples. The material sequenced was peripheral blood mononuclear cells, taken before stem cell transplant. This sequence joins TRBV29-1 and TRBJ2-7; 10 bases map to TRBD2. The DNA of the CDR3 is TGCAGCGTTGATAAGCGGGGGGGCCTTTACGAGCAGTACTTC. This sequence encodes CSVDKRGGLYEQYF.